What follows is one T cell receptor beta chain and its context. Its antigen remains unidentified. Base qualities are not recorded, but no much larger clone differs from it by a single base. This sample stems from a study of CD8 T cells in Susac syndrome (dated by TCRdb to the late 2010s). In terms of the full investigation: Whether CD8+ T cell activation and differentiation in Susac syndrome was antigen driven was tested using repertoire sequencing. Clonality of the CD8+ T cell repertoire was compared between roughly 13 healthy donors, roughly 14 Susac syndrome patients and under 19 multiple sclerosis patients.

RNA was extracted using the RNeasy kit, and about 0.45 to 1 ug of the RNA was reverse transcribed with random hexamers. The immunoSEQ multiplex PCR assay, covering 54 Vbeta and 13 Jbeta segments, was used to amplify TCR beta CDR3 regions. PCR amplification bias was corrected by using a synthetic template baseline for primer optimization and computational correction. On the study's bioinformatics: Reads were annotated to V, D and J genes per IMGT and analyzed with immunoSEQ Analyzer, keeping only productive sequences. Clonality was computed as one minus Shannon entropy normalized by log2 of the number of productive unique sequences. For each patient and control, public and private clones were evaluated among the 100 most prevalent clones. Clones were defined as Susac-specific when absent from the healthy and MS cohorts, from approximately 970 published viral clones and from other ImmuneACCESS disease sequences. The public reads were reanalyzed by TCRdb: fastp trimming at Q25, MiXCR alignment, in-frame beta chains only. Identical CDR3 proteins give one entry, which carries the most common genes and DNA. For this entry, the V and J calls and clone size follow TCRdb and not the study's own pipeline. This sample comprises 150,000 to 200,000 distinct CDR3 sequences, around 96% of them detected only once. About 0.15% of the sample comes from the top ten.

Peripheral blood CD8+ and CD4+ T cells from healthy donors, Susac syndrome patients and multiple sclerosis patients were profiled by high-throughput TCR beta sequencing. Multiple sclerosis controls were treatment-naive patients with stable or active relapsing-remitting disease fulfilling revised McDonald criteria. Bulk CD8+ and CD4+ T cells were purified by magnetic negative isolation, while CD8+ TEMRA cells were enriched using FACS. Blood was collected in EDTA tubes and processed within 24 hours, with PBMCs isolated through density gradient centrifugation. PBMCs destined for TCR sequencing were cryopreserved in liquid nitrogen and later thawed in a 37 °C water bath. The sorted or isolated CD4+, CD8+ and CD8+ TEMRA cells reached a purity of at least 90%. Paper-wide results and their limitations: The study acknowledged that relatively few individuals were included in the TCR sequencing and HLA analysis.

V gives up 10 bases and J gives up 6 bases, and the segment between their germline ends measures 10 bases. The germline V gene sets CDR1 to SNHLY and CDR2 to FYNNEI. Its CDR3 holds 10 amino acids, cysteine through phenylalanine. Kept here is only the CDR3 DNA, which spans 30 bases and is read in frame from base 1. The receptor comes from a human donor with multiple sclerosis. The sequence links TRBV2 to TRBJ2-7; the D gene remains uncertain. Sample: CD8+ T cells from PBMCs. The CDR3 loop reads CATRHPEQYF. Read as DNA, the sequence is TGTGCCACCCGTCACCCCGAGCAGTACTTC.